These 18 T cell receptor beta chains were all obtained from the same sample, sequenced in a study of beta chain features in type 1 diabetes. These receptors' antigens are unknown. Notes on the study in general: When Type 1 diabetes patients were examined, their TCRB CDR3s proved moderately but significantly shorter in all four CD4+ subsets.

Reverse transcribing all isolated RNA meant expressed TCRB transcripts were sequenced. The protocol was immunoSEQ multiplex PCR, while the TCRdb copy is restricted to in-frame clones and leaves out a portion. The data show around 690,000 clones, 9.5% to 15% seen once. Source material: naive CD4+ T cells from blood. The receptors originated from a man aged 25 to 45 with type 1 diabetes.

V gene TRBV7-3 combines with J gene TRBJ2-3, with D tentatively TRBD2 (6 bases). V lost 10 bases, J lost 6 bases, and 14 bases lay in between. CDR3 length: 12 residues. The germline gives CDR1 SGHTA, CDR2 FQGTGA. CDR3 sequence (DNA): TGTGCCACCGCGGGGAGATTCGATACGCAGTATTTT. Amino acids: CATAGRFDTQYF.

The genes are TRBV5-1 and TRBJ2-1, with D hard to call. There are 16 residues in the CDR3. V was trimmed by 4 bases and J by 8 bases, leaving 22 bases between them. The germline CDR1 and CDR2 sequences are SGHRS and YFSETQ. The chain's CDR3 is CASSAVLQARYDEQFF. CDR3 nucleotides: TGCGCCAGCAGCGCGGTACTTCAAGCCCGATACGATGAGCAGTTCTTC.

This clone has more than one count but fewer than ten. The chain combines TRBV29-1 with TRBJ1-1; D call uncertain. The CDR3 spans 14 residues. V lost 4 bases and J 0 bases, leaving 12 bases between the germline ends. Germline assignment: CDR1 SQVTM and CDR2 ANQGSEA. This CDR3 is CSVVAEHMNTEAFF. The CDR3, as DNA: TGCAGCGTTGTGGCAGAACATATGAACACTGAAGCTTTCTTT.

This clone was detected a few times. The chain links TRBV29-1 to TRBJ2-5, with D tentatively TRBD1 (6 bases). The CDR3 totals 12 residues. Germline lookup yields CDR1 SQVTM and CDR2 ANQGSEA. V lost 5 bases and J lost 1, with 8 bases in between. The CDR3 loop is CSVWTVQETQYF. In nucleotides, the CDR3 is TGCAGCGTTTGGACAGTCCAAGAGACCCAGTACTTC.

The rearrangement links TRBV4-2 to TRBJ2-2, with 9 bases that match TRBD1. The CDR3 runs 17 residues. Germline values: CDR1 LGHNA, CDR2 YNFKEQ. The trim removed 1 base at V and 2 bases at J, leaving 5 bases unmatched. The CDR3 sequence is CASSQARTGVNTGELFF. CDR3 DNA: TGTGCCAGCAGCCAAGCTCGGACAGGGGTCAACACCGGGGAGCTGTTTTTT.

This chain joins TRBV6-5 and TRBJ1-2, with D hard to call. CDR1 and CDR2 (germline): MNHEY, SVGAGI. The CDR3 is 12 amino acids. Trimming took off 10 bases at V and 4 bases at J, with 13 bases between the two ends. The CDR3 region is CAISGAGYGYTF. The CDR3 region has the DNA TGTGCCATCTCAGGTGCTGGCTATGGCTACACCTTC.

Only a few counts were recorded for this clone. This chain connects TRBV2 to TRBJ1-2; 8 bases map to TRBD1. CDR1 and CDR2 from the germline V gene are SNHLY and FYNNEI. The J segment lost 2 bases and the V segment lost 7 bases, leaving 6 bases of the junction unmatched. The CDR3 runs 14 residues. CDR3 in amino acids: CASTWTGLNYGYTF. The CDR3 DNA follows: TGTGCCAGCACCTGGACAGGGCTGAACTATGGCTACACCTTC.

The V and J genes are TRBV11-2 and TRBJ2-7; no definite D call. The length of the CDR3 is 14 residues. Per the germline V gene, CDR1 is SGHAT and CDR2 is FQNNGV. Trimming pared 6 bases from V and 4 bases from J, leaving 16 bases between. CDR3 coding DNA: TGTGCCAGCAGTTCGGTCCCCACTCCTTACGAGCAGTACTTC. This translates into CASSSVPTPYEQYF.

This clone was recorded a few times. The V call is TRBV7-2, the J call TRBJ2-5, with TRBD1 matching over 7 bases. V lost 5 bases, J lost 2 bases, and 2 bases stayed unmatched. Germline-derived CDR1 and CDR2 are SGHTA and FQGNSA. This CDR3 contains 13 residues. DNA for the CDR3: TGTGCCAGCAGCGAACAGGGGCAAGAGACCCAGTACTTC. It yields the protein CASSEQGQETQYF.

CDR3 sequence: CASSLGQGEISTDTQYF. The CDR3 coding sequence is TGTGCCAGCAGCTTGGGTCAGGGCGAGATCAGCACAGATACGCAGTATTTT. The genes are TRBV5-6 and TRBJ2-3; possible D gene TRBD1, 5 bases. The germline V and J ends were trimmed by 0 bases and 0 bases, with 14 bases remaining between them. CDR3 size: 17 residues. Germline CDR1 is SGHDT and CDR2 is YYEEEE. The whole variable domain, remainder taken from reference TRBV5-6 and TRBJ2-3, is DAGVTQSPTHLIKTRGQQVTLRCSPKSGHDTVSWYQQALGQGPQFIFQYYEEEERQRGNFPDRFSGHQFPNYSSELNVNALLLGDSALYLCASSLGQGEISTDTQYFGPGTRLTVL.

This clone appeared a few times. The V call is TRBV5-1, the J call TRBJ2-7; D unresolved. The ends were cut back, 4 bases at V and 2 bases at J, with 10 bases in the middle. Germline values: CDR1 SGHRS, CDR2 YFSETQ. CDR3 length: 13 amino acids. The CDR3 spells CASSTPPTYEQYF. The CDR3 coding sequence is TGCGCCAGCAGCACCCCACCCACCTACGAGCAGTACTTC.

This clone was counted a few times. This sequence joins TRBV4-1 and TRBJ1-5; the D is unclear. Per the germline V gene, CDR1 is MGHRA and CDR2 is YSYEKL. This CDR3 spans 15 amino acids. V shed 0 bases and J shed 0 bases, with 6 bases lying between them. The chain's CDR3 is CASSQEAVSNQPQHF. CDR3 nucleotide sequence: TGCGCCAGCAGCCAAGAAGCAGTTAGCAATCAGCCCCAGCATTTT.

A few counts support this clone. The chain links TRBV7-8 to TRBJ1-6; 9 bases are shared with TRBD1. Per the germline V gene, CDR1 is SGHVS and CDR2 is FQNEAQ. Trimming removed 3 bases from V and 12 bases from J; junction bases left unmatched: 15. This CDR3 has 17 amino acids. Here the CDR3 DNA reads TGTGCCAGCAGCTTTATTACAGGGACAGGGTATGACAAACCCCTCCACTTT. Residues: CASSFITGTGYDKPLHF.

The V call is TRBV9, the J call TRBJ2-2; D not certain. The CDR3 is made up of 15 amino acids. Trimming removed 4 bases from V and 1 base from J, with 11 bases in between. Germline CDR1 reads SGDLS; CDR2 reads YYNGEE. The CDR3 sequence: CASSPQVGNTGELFF. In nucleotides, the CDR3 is TGTGCCAGCAGCCCGCAGGTGGGGAACACCGGGGAGCTGTTTTTT.

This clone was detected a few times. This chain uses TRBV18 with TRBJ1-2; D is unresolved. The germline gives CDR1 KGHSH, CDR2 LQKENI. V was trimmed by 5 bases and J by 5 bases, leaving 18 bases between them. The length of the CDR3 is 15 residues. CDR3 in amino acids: CASSSVAGITYGYTF. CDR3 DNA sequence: TGTGCCAGCTCATCAGTGGCAGGCATTACTTATGGCTACACCTTC.

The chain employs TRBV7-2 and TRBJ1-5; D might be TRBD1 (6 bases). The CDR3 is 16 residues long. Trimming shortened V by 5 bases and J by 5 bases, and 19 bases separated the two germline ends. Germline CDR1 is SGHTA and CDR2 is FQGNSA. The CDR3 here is CASSPTSGERDQPQHF. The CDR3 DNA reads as TGTGCCAGCAGCCCAACCTCAGGGGAGAGGGATCAGCCCCAGCATTTT.

The CDR3 region has the DNA TGTGCCAGCAGTCCATGGACAGGGCAGGGCTACACCTTC. Translated, it gives CASSPWTGQGYTF. The chain employs TRBV28 and TRBJ1-2; 8 bases are shared with TRBD1. The CDR3 extends over 13 amino acids. Germline CDR1 is MDHEN and CDR2 is SYDVKM. Losses at the gene ends were 5 bases for V and 8 bases for J; bases not matched to a gene: 7.

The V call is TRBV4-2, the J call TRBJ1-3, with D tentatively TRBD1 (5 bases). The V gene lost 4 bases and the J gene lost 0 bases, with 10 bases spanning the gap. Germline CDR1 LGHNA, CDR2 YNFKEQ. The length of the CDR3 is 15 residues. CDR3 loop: CASSLVQGSGNTIYF. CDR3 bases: TGTGCCAGCAGCCTAGTCCAGGGCTCTGGAAACACCATATATTTT.